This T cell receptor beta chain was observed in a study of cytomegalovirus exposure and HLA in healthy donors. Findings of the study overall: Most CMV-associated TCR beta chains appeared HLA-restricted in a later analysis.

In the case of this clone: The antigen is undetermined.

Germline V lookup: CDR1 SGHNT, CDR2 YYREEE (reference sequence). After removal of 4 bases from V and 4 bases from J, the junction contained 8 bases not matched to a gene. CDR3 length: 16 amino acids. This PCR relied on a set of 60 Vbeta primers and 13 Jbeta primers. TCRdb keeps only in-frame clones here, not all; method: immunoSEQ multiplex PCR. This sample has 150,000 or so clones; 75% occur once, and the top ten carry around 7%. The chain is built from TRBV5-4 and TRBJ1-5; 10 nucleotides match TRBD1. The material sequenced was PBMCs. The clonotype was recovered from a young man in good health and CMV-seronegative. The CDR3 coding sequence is TGTGCCAGCAGCCCGTGGACAGGGGGGTCGAATCAGCCCCAGCATTTT. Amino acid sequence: CASSPWTGGSNQPQHF. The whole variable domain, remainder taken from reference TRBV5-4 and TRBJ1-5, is ETGVTQSPTHLIKTRGQQVTLRCSSQSGHNTVSWYQQALGQGPQFIFQYYREEENGRGNFPPRFSGLQFPNYSSELNVNALELDDSALYLCASSPWTGGSNQPQHFGDGTRLSIL.